The next 9 T cell receptor beta chains were all read from a single sample in a study of blood T cell repertoires in COVID-19. Sequenced by immunoSEQ multiplex PCR; TCRdb stores in-frame clones only, minus some. The sample contains under 300,000 clones, 70% to 90% of which appear only once. The sample consisted of PBMCs or T cells enriched from blood (not recorded which). These receptors were collected from a middle-aged woman with acute COVID-19.

The chain couples TRBV3-1 (or the pseudogene TRBV3-2) to TRBJ1-1; weak D call: TRBD1 (6 bases). The CDR3 sequence is 15 residues long. Trimming removed 4 bases at V and 2 bases at J, with 14 bases between. The germline gives CDR1 LGHDT, CDR2 YNNKEL (reference sequence). The CDR3 DNA sequence: TGTGCCAGCAGCCTGACTTTGGGGGCCAACACTGAAGCTTTCTTT. Encoded protein: CASSLTLGANTEAFF.

The rearrangement uses TRBV6-1 and TRBJ1-2; D perhaps matches TRBD1 (5 bases). This CDR3 comprises 15 residues. Trimming cost V 2 bases and J 8 bases, with 18 bases left between them. CDR1 MNHNS and CDR2 SASEGT come from the germline V gene. CDR3 nucleotide sequence: TGTGCCAGCAGTGAACAGGGAGGTGGACCGGGCGGCTACACCTTC. It specifies CASSEQGGGPGGYTF.

The chain has TRBV7-9 and TRBJ1-2, with 10 bases aligning to TRBD1. This CDR3 region has 15 residues. Unmatched junction bases numbered 6, after V lost 4 bases and J lost 4 bases. The germline V gene has CDR1 SEHNR and CDR2 FQNEAQ (reference sequence). The CDR3 region is CASSSGTGVIYGYTF. DNA for the CDR3: TGTGCCAGCAGCTCGGGGACAGGGGTTATCTATGGCTACACCTTC. Combining the CDR3 with reference TRBV7-9 and TRBJ1-2 gives the whole variable domain DTGVSQNPRHKITKRGQNVTFRCDPISEHNRLYWYRQTLGQGPEFLTYFQNEAQLEKSRLLSDRFSAERPKGSFSTLEIQRTEQGDSAMYLCASSSGTGVIYGYTFGSGTRLTVV.

V and J are TRBV7-9 and TRBJ2-7; 8 bases match TRBD1. The CDR3 extends over 15 amino acids. V lost 1 base, J lost 7 bases, and 9 bases stayed unmatched. Germline CDR1 reads SEHNR; CDR2 reads FQNEAQ (reference sequence). The CDR3 region is CASSLVAGQAGEQYF. CDR3 sequence (DNA): TGTGCCAGCAGCTTAGTGGCGGGACAGGCTGGAGAGCAGTACTTC.

The chain uses TRBV20-1 and TRBJ1-6; unclear D gene. Germline V gene lookup returns CDR1 DFQATT and CDR2 SNEGSKA (reference sequence). The length of the CDR3 is 15 residues. V was shortened by 3 bases and J by 5 bases, with 14 bases between the two germline ends. CDR3 amino acids: CSASPPGDHNSPLHF. CDR3 DNA sequence: TGCAGTGCTAGTCCCCCAGGTGACCATAATTCACCCCTCCACTTT.

V usage is TRBV7-2 and J usage is TRBJ2-7, with unresolved D. The CDR3 is made up of 15 amino acids. CDR1 and CDR2 (germline): SGHTA, FQGNSA. Trimming removed 6 bases at V and 0 bases at J, with 15 bases between. This CDR3 is CASSQASACSYEQYV. The CDR3 DNA follows: TGTGCCAGCAGTCAAGCGTCGGCCTGCTCCTACGAGCAGTACGTC.

Here the CDR3 reads CASRLQAPGGGYTF. CDR3 DNA sequence: TGTGCCAGTAGACTACAGGCTCCCGGCGGAGGCTACACCTTC. The chain uses TRBV19 and TRBJ1-2; possible D gene TRBD1, 5 bases. V dropped 6 bases and J dropped 8 bases, with 19 bases sitting between them. Looked up from germline, CDR1 is LNHDA and CDR2 is SQIVND (reference sequence). This CDR3 contains 14 residues.

The CDR3 is CASSLDQGGTEAFF. In DNA form, the CDR3 reads TGTGCCAGCAGCTTAGACCAGGGGGGCACTGAAGCTTTCTTT. The J gene is TRBJ1-1, the V gene TRBV7-2; 7 nucleotides match TRBD1. Unmatched junction bases numbered 3, after V lost 1 base and J lost 4 bases. Germline CDR1 is SGHTA and CDR2 is FQGNSA. This CDR3 has 14 amino acids.

The chain uses TRBV9 and TRBJ2-6; perhaps TRBD1 as D (5 bases). Trimming removed 0 bases from V and 0 bases from J, with 13 bases in between. The CDR3 sequence is 18 residues long. Germline CDR1 and CDR2: SGDLS and YYNGEE. CDR3 amino acids: CASSVVTGPTSGANVLTF. CDR3 in DNA: TGTGCCAGCAGCGTAGTTACAGGCCCGACCTCTGGGGCCAACGTCCTGACTTTC.